This TCR beta chain was found in a study of beta chain features in type 1 diabetes. TCRB transcripts that were expressed got sequenced, as all of the isolated RNA had been reverse transcribed. TCRdb keeps only in-frame clones here, not all; method: immunoSEQ multiplex PCR. The sample has hundreds of thousands of clones, 15% to 17% seen once; the top ten hold about 0.097%. This clone has only a few counts. V was shortened by 7 bases and J by 2 bases, with 17 bases between the two germline ends. Germline loops: CDR1 MDHEN, CDR2 SYDVKM. This CDR3 region has 15 residues. This chain connects TRBV28 to TRBJ1-2; a possible D gene is TRBD1 (5 bases). The material sequenced was naive CD4+ T cells from blood. The source of this sequence is a man in his late teens or twenties in good health. CDR3: CASKKPGARNYGYTF. Here the CDR3 DNA reads TGTGCCAGCAAAAAACCCGGGGCACGGAACTATGGCTACACCTTC.